The TCR beta chain under discussion was sequenced for a study of CD4 T cell repertoires in COVID-19. Clones were read by immunoSEQ multiplex PCR, and TCRdb kept only the in-frame ones, dropping some. The sample holds several hundred clones, 9.5% to 13% seen once. This clone qualifies as medium-sized (0.01 to 0.1%). Its cognate antigen is unknown. Germline CDR1 reads KGHSH; CDR2 reads LQKENI. The CDR3 length is 14 residues. The ends lost 3 bases at V and 5 bases at J; junction bases unmatched: 6. Stimulation with autologous monocytes and recombinant SARS-CoV-2 spike or nucleoprotein produced proliferating antigen-reactive T cell lines.

This specimen was effector memory CD4+ T cells, cultured in vitro, taken after recovery from COVID-19. This sequence originates from a human donor who had COVID-19. The chain is built from TRBV18 and TRBJ1-1, with 7 nucleotides matching TRBD1. CDR3 loop: CASSPRQGVTEAFF. CDR3 DNA sequence: TGTGCCAGCTCACCTCGACAGGGAGTGACTGAAGCTTTCTTT.